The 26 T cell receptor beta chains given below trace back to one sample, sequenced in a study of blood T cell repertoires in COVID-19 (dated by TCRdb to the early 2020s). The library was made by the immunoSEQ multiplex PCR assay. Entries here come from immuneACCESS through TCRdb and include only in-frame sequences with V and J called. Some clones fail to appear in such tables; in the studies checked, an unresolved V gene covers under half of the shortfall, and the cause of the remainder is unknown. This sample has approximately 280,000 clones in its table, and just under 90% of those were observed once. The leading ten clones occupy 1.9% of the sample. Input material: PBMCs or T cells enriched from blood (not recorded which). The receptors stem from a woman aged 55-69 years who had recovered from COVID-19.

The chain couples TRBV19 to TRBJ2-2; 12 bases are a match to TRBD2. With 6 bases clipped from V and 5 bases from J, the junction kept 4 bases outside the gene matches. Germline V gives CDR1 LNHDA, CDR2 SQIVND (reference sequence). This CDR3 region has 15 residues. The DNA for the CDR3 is TGTGCCAGTAGACCTGGACTAGCGGGAACCGGGGAGCTGTTTTTT. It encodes CASRPGLAGTGELFF. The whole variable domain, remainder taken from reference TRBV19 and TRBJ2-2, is DGGITQSPKYLFRKEGQNVTLSCEQNLNHDAMYWYRQDPGQGLRLIYYSQIVNDFQKGDIAEGYSVSREKKESFPLTVTSAQKNPTAFYLCASRPGLAGTGELFFGEGSRLTVL.

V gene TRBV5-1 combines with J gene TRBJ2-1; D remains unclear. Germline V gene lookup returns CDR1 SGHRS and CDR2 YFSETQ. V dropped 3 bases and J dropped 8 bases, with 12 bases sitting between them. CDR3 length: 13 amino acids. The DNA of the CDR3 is TGCGCCAGCAGCTACCAGTCACGCCATGAGCAGTTCTTC. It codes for CASSYQSRHEQFF.

In DNA form, the CDR3 reads TGTGCCAGCTCACCCCCGGGGACAGGGCTTGGCACCGGGGAGCTGTTTTTT. Translated: CASSPPGTGLGTGELFF. The rearrangement uses TRBV18 and TRBJ2-2, with 9 nucleotides matching TRBD1. Trimming removed 3 bases from V and 4 bases from J; junction bases left unmatched: 9. Germline V lookup: CDR1 KGHSH, CDR2 LQKENI. CDR3 size: 17 residues.

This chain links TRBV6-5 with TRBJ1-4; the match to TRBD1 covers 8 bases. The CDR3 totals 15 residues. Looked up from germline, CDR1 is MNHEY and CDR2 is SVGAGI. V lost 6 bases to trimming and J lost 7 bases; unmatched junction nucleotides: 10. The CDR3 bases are TGTGCCAGCAGGGCCGAACAGGGGGGCAGTGAAAAACTGTTTTTT. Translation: CASRAEQGGSEKLFF.

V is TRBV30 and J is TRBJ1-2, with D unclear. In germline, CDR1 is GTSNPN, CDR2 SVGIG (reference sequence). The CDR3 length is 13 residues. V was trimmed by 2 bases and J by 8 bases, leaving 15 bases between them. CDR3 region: CAWSPNLRVGYTF. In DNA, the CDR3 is TGTGCCTGGAGTCCCAACCTACGTGTAGGCTACACCTTC.

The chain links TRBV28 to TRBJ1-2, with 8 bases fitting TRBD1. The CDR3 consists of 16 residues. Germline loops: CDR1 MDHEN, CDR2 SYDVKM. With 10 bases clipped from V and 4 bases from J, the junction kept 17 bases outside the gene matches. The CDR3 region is CATLGLGTGDFYGYTF. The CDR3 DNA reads TGTGCCACCTTAGGTCTCGGGACAGGAGACTTCTATGGCTACACCTTC.

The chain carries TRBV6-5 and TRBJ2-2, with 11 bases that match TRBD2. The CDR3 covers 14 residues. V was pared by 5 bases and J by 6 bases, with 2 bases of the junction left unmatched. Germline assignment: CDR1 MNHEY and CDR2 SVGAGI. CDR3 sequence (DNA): TGTGCCAGCAGTACTAGCGGGGGAGCCGGGGAGCTGTTTTTT. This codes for CASSTSGGAGELFF.

For the CDR3, the DNA is TGTGCCAGCAGCCCGGATCACAGGGGAGCCTACGAGCAGTACTTC. Residues: CASSPDHRGAYEQYF. V usage is TRBV7-3 and J usage is TRBJ2-7; 7 bases agree with TRBD1. J lost 2 bases, V lost 5 bases, and 9 bases had no gene match. The CDR3 is 15 residues long. Germline CDR1 and CDR2: SGHTA and FQGTGA.

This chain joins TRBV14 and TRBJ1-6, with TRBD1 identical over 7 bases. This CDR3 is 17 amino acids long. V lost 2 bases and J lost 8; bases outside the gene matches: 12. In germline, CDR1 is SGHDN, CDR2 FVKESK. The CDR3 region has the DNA TGTGCCAGCAGCCAACTGCGGACAGGTGGATTAGATTCACCCCTCCACTTT. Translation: CASSQLRTGGLDSPLHF.

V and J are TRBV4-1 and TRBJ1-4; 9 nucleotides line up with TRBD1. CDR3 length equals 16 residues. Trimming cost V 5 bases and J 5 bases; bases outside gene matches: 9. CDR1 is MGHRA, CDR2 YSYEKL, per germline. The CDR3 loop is CASSLPKTGGNEKLFF. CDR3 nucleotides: TGCGCCAGCAGCTTACCAAAGACAGGGGGGAATGAAAAACTGTTTTTT.

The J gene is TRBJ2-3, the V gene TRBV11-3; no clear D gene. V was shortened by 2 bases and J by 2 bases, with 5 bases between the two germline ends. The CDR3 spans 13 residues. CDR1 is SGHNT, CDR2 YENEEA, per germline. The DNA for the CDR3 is TGTGCCAGCAGCTTATGGGCCACAGATACGCAGTATTTT. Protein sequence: CASSLWATDTQYF.

The CDR3 DNA follows: TGTGCCAGCAGCGGCCTGACAAGAAACTATGGCTACACCTTC. Amino acids: CASSGLTRNYGYTF. The chain carries TRBV9 and TRBJ1-2; D is unclear. The germline gives CDR1 SGDLS, CDR2 YYNGEE. The CDR3 contains 14 residues. V shed 3 bases and J shed 2 bases, with 11 bases lying between them.

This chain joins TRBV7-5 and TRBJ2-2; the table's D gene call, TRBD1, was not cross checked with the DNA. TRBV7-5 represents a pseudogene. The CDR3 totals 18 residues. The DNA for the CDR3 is TGTGCCAGAAGCCCCACAATATCCGGGACAGGAAACACCGGGGAGCTGTTTTTT. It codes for CARSPTISGTGNTGELFF.

This CDR3 reads CASSWSGSLNEQFF. CDR3 in DNA: TGTGCCAGCTCATGGTCGGGATCGCTCAATGAGCAGTTCTTC. The chain links TRBV18 to TRBJ2-1, with a weak D call TRBD2 (5 bases). This CDR3 has 14 amino acids. The V gene lost 5 bases and the J gene lost 6 bases, with 14 bases spanning the gap. The V gene's germline CDR1 is KGHSH and CDR2 LQKENI.

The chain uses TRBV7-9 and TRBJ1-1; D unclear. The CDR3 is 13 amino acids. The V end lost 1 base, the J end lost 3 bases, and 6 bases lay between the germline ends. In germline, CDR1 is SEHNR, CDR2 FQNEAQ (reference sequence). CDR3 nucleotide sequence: TGTGCCAGCAGCTTAGGGGAGGACACTGAAGCTTTCTTT. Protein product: CASSLGEDTEAFF.

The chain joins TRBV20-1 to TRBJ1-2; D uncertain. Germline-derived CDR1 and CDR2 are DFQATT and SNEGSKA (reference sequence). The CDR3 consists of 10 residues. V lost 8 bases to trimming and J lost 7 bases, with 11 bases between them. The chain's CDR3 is CSLYTGGYTF. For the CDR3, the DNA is TGCAGTCTGTATACGGGTGGCTACACCTTC.

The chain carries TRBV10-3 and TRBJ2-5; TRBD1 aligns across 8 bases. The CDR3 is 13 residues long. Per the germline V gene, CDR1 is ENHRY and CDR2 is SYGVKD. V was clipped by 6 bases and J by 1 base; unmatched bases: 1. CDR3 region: CAISRGLQETQYF. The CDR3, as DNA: TGTGCCATCAGCAGGGGGCTCCAAGAGACCCAGTACTTC.

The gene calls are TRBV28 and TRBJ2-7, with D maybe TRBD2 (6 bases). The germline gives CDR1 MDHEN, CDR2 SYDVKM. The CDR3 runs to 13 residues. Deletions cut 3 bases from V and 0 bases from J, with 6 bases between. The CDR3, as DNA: TGTGCCAGCAGTTTGGAGGGCTCCTACGAGCAGTACTTC. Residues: CASSLEGSYEQYF.

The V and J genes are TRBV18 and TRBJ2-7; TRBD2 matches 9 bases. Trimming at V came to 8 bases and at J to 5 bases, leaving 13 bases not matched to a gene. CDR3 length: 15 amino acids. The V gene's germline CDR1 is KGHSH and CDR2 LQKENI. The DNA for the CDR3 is TGTGCCAGCCGTCCGGAAGCGGGAGGAAGCAACGAGCAGTACTTC. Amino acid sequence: CASRPEAGGSNEQYF.

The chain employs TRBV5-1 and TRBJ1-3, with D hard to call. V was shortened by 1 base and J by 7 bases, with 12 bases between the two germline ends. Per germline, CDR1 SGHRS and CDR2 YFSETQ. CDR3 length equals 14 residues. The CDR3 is CASSLSSVRNTIYF. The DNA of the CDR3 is TGCGCCAGCAGCTTGTCCAGCGTTCGGAACACCATATATTTT.

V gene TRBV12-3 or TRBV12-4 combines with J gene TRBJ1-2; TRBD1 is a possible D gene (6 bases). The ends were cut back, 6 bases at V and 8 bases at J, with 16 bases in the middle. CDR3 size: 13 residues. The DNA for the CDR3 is TGTGCCAGCAGCCCCGACAGGCGACCAGGCTACACCTTC. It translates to CASSPDRRPGYTF.

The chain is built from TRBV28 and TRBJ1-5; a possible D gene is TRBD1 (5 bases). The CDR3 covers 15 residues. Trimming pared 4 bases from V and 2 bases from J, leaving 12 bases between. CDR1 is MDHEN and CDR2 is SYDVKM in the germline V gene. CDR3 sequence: CASSSSRGGNQPQHF. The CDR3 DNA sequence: TGTGCCAGCAGTTCCTCACGGGGGGGCAATCAGCCCCAGCATTTT.

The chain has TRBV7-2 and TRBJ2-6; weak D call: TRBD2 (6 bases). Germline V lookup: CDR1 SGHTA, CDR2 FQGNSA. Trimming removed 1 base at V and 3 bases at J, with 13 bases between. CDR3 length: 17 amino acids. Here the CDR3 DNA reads TGTGCCAGCAGCTTAGTATTGGGGGGTAGTGGGGCCAACGTCCTGACTTTC. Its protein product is CASSLVLGGSGANVLTF.

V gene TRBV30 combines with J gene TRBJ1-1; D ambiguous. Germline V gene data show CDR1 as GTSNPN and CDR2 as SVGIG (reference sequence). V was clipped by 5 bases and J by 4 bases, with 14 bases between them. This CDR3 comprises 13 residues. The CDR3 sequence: CAWQEGSATEAFF. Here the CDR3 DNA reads TGTGCCTGGCAAGAAGGGAGTGCCACTGAAGCTTTCTTT.

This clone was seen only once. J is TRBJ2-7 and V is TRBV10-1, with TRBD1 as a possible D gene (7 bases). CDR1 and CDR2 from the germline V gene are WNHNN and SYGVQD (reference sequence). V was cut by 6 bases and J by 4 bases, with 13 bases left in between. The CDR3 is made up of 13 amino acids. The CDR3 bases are TGCGCCAGCAGCGCGGGACAGCCTTACGAGCAGTACTTC. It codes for CASSAGQPYEQYF.

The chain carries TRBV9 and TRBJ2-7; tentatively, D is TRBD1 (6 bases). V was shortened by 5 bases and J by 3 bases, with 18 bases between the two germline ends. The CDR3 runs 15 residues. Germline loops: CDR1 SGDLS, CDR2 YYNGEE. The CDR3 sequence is CASSQQGDPSYEQYF. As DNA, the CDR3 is TGTGCCAGCAGTCAACAGGGAGACCCGAGCTACGAGCAGTACTTC.